These 19 T cell receptor beta chains originate from one sample sequenced in a study of PD-1 blockade in classical Hodgkin lymphoma. Profiling relied on immunoSEQ multiplex PCR, and the TCRdb table lists in-frame clones only, not all of them. The sample has about 19,000 clones; approximately 84% are singletons. Relapse was seen in all patients after autologous stem cell transplantation, and brentuximab vedotin exposure was variable. This specimen was peripheral blood mononuclear cells (PBMCs), taken at baseline. The receptor source for this set is a human donor with classical Hodgkin lymphoma.

The chain combines TRBV4-1 with TRBJ2-2; a weak D match, TRBD1 (5 bases). Germline V lookup: CDR1 MGHRA, CDR2 YSYEKL. Trimming pared 4 bases from V and 6 bases from J, leaving 15 bases between. This CDR3 spans 15 amino acids. The CDR3 protein is CASSLKRGGPGELFF. CDR3 DNA: TGCGCCAGCAGCCTTAAAAGGGGTGGGCCCGGGGAGCTGTTTTTT.

The chain has TRBV5-6 and TRBJ2-5, with D perhaps TRBD1 (6 bases). Germline V CDR1 and CDR2: SGHDT, YYEEEE. CDR3 size: 13 residues. V was shortened by 4 bases and J by 5 bases, with 12 bases between the two germline ends. CDR3 DNA: TGTGCCAGCAGCCCAAAGGGGGTGGAGACCCAGTACTTC. It encodes CASSPKGVETQYF.

The CDR3 reads CASSFLRLGGYNEQFF. The CDR3 DNA follows: TGTGCCAGCAGCTTCCTTAGGCTCGGGGGGTACAATGAGCAGTTCTTC. The V and J genes are TRBV7-3 and TRBJ2-1; 7 nucleotides line up with TRBD2. The CDR3 spans 16 residues. Trimming cost V 3 bases and J 4 bases; bases outside gene matches: 9. The germline CDR1 and CDR2 sequences are SGHTA and FQGTGA.

The V gene is TRBV19, the J gene TRBJ1-1; no clear D. This CDR3 contains 14 residues. Deletions cut 5 bases from V and 0 bases from J, with 10 bases between. CDR1 and CDR2 (germline): LNHDA, SQIVND (reference sequence). CDR3 in amino acids: CASSRPPMNTEAFF. CDR3 DNA: TGTGCCAGTAGTCGGCCCCCAATGAACACTGAAGCTTTCTTT. Drawing the rest from reference TRBV19 and TRBJ1-1, the complete variable domain is DGGITQSPKYLFRKEGQNVTLSCEQNLNHDAMYWYRQDPGQGLRLIYYSQIVNDFQKGDIAEGYSVSREKKESFPLTVTSAQKNPTAFYLCASSRPPMNTEAFFGQGTRLTVV.

This sequence joins TRBV28 and TRBJ1-2; TRBD1 matches at 8 bases. Trimming removed 5 bases from V and 4 bases from J; junction bases left unmatched: 6. Germline values: CDR1 MDHEN, CDR2 SYDVKM. CDR3 size: 14 residues. CDR3 loop: CASSHGQGGYGYTF. The DNA of the CDR3 is TGTGCCAGCAGTCACGGACAGGGCGGCTATGGCTACACCTTC.

This chain joins TRBV15 and TRBJ1-1, with D unclear. The CDR3 length is 15 residues. Germline lookup yields CDR1 LNHNV and CDR2 YYDKDF (reference sequence). With 1 base removed from V and 0 bases from J, the gap between germline ends came to 9 bases. The CDR3: CATSRGWQLNTEAFF. CDR3 in DNA: TGTGCCACCAGCAGAGGATGGCAGCTGAACACTGAAGCTTTCTTT.

The V call is TRBV28, the J call TRBJ2-5, with TRBD2 matching 7 bases. J was trimmed by 2 bases and V by 7 bases; bases with no gene match: 7. The germline V gene encodes CDR1 MDHEN and CDR2 SYDVKM. This CDR3 has 14 residues. CDR3 DNA sequence: TGTGCCAGCACGAGGACTAGTCTTCAAGAGACCCAGTACTTC. Protein product: CASTRTSLQETQYF. Using reference TRBV28 and TRBJ2-5 for the parts outside the CDR3, the full variable domain is DVKVTQSSRYLVKRTGEKVFLECVQDMDHENMFWYRQDPGLGLRLIYFSYDVKMKEKGDIPEGYSVSREKKERFSLILESASTNQTSMYLCASTRTSLQETQYFGPGTRLLVL.

The chain uses TRBV21-1 and TRBJ1-1; the D call of TRBD1 is as the table states it, not checked on the DNA. TRBV21-1 is flagged as a pseudogene. The CDR3 spans 16 residues. CDR3 sequence reads: CASVGTERVWGTEAFF. CDR3 nucleotide sequence: TGTGCCAGCGTCGGGACAGAGAGAGTTTGGGGCACTGAAGCTTTCTTT.

This chain joins TRBV10-3 and TRBJ2-2, with 10 bases lining up with TRBD2. Unmatched junction bases numbered 7, after V lost 5 bases and J lost 4 bases. The CDR3 covers 16 residues. The germline V gene encodes CDR1 ENHRY and CDR2 SYGVKD. As DNA, the CDR3 is TGTGCCATCAGTCTATCCAGCGGGGGGGCCACCGGGGAGCTGTTTTTT. Translation gives CAISLSSGGATGELFF.

This clone appeared a few times. This rearrangement joins TRBV6-1 to TRBJ1-6, with 9 bases fitting TRBD1. The CDR3 runs to 15 residues. Germline values: CDR1 MNHNS, CDR2 SASEGT. V lost 6 bases to trimming and J lost 7 bases; unmatched junction nucleotides: 7. CDR3 sequence reads: CASSRDRVGNSPLHF. The CDR3 coding sequence is TGTGCCAGCAGCCGGGACAGGGTGGGAAATTCACCCCTCCACTTT.

The gene calls are TRBV7-3 and TRBJ2-3; D not resolved. V dropped 5 bases and J dropped 2 bases, with 8 bases sitting between them. The CDR3 contains 13 residues. Germline V gives CDR1 SGHTA, CDR2 FQGTGA. CDR3 sequence: CASSADLTDTQYF. In DNA, the CDR3 is TGTGCCAGCAGCGCGGACCTCACAGATACGCAGTATTTT.

This chain joins TRBV4-3 and TRBJ2-7; no definite D call. V lost 0 bases and J lost 7, with 16 bases in between. CDR3 length equals 15 residues. The germline gives CDR1 LGHNA, CDR2 YSLEER. This CDR3 reads CASSQDRNAAGEQYF. CDR3 DNA sequence: TGCGCCAGCAGCCAAGATCGCAACGCTGCTGGGGAGCAGTACTTC.

The gene calls are TRBV29-1 and TRBJ1-2, with D tentatively TRBD1 (6 bases). Trimming took 4 bases from V and 8 from J, leaving 14 bases between them. Germline V gene data show CDR1 as SQVTM and CDR2 as ANQGSEA. CDR3 length equals 12 residues. The DNA for the CDR3 is TGCAGCGTTGCGGGGGCCTCTGGCGGCTACACCTTC. Translation gives CSVAGASGGYTF.

The V gene is TRBV7-9, the J gene TRBJ2-5; 8 bases agree with TRBD2. Trimming took 3 bases from V and 5 from J; bases not matched to a gene: 5. The CDR3 totals 14 residues. Germline assignment: CDR1 SEHNR and CDR2 FQNEAQ (reference sequence). CDR3 DNA sequence: TGTGCCAGCAGCTTCCGGGGGGGCCACGAGACCCAGTACTTC. Translation: CASSFRGGHETQYF.

This CDR3 reads CASSAGHNRSPLHF. For the CDR3, the DNA is TGTGCCAGCAGTGCGGGACATAATCGCTCACCCCTCCACTTT. The chain employs TRBV2 and TRBJ1-6; weak D call: TRBD1 (6 bases). Germline lookup yields CDR1 SNHLY and CDR2 FYNNEI. Trimming cost V 4 bases and J 10 bases, with 14 bases left between them. CDR3 size: 14 residues.

The chain uses TRBV7-2 and TRBJ2-7; 12 nucleotides line up with TRBD2. This CDR3 has 16 residues. V lost 4 bases, J lost 1 base, and 5 bases stayed unmatched. CDR1 SGHTA and CDR2 FQGNSA come from the germline V gene. The CDR3 DNA reads as TGTGCCAGCAGCTGGGCTAGCGGGGGGGCGTCCTACGAGCAGTACTTC. It codes for CASSWASGGASYEQYF.

V gene TRBV7-8 combines with J gene TRBJ2-3; the match to TRBD2 covers 8 bases. Germline loops: CDR1 SGHVS, CDR2 FQNEAQ. This CDR3 spans 15 amino acids. V gave up 1 base and J gave up 6 bases; unmatched junction bases: 6. The CDR3 bases are TGTGCCAGCAGCTTAGTGCGGGGGGTCGGTGATACGCAGTATTTT. Its protein product is CASSLVRGVGDTQYF.

This chain joins TRBV2 and TRBJ2-3, with 9 bases aligning to TRBD2. The germline V gene has CDR1 SNHLY and CDR2 FYNNEI. This CDR3 is 15 amino acids long. The trim removed 3 bases at V and 3 bases at J, leaving 4 bases unmatched. The CDR3 DNA reads TGTGCCAGCAGTGAGAGCGGGGGGTTAACAGATACGCAGTATTTT. Protein product: CASSESGGLTDTQYF. The variable domain in full, with the rest retrieved from reference TRBV2 and TRBJ2-3, is EPEVTQTPSHQVTQMGQEVILRCVPISNHLYFYWYRQILGQKVEFLVSFYNNEISEKSEIFDDQFSVERPDGSNFTLKIRSTKLEDSAMYFCASSESGGLTDTQYFGPGTRLTVL.

The table lists this clone with a count of one. The genes are TRBV7-6 and TRBJ2-5, with 9 bases lining up with TRBD1. CDR3 length equals 15 residues. V gave up 5 bases and J gave up 5 bases; unmatched junction bases: 9. CDR1 is SGHVS and CDR2 is FNYEAQ in the germline V gene. The CDR3 nucleotides read TGTGCCAGCAGCCCCACAGGGGGCCCTGTGGAGACCCAGTACTTC. This encodes CASSPTGGPVETQYF.